This T cell receptor (beta chain) was sequenced during a study of cytomegalovirus exposure and HLA in healthy donors. As concerns this clone: Antigen: not known.

Both 60 Vbeta primers and 13 Jbeta primers went into the PCR. Original handling: Later, an analysis found roughly 80 million unique TCR beta chains, and about 10 million of these were shared. Clones were read by immunoSEQ multiplex PCR, and TCRdb kept only the in-frame ones, dropping some. V, J and clone size are those of that table, while D and trimming were read from the DNA. The table includes about 200,000 clones, around 85% detected once. Trimming cost V 10 bases and J 2 bases; bases outside gene matches: 11. Germline V lookup: CDR1 MNHEY, CDR2 SVGAGI. The length of the CDR3 is 15 residues. Study results and caveats: TCR beta sequences numbering 15,000 to 20,000 were associated with HLA alleles at 0.05 false discovery rate in a later analysis. In a later analysis, HLA-associated beta chains showed higher expansion and lower generation probabilities than comparable chains. Looking again later, the authors saw that most CMV-associated TCR beta chains seemed HLA-restricted.

The chain links TRBV6-5 to TRBJ1-2; 9 nucleotides line up with TRBD1. This TCR was recovered from a man aged 50-60 years in good health and CMV-seronegative. The source material was PBMCs. The CDR3 DNA is TGTGCCACCCGGTGGGACAGGGCTCACAACTATGGCTACACCTTC. Amino acid sequence: CATRWDRAHNYGYTF.